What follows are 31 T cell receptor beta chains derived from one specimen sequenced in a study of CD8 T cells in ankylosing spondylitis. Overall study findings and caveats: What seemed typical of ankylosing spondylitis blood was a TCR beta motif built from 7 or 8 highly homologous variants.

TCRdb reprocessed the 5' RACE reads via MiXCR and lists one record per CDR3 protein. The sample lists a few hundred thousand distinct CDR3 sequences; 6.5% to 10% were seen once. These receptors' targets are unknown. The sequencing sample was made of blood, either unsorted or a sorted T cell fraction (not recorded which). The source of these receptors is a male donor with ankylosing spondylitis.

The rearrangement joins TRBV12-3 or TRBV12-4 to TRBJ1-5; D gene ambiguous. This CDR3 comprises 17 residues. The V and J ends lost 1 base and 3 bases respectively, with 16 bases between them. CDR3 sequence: CASSLGTGRRLNQPQHF. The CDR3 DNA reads TGTGCCAGCAGTTTAGGAACGGGAAGGAGACTCAATCAGCCCCAGCATTTT.

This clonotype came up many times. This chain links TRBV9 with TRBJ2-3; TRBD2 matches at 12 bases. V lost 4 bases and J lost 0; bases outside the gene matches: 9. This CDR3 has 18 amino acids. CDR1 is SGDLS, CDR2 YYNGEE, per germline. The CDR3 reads CASSFRLAGVSSTDTQYF. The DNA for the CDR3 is TGTGCCAGCAGCTTTCGACTAGCGGGAGTCTCTAGCACAGATACGCAGTATTTT.

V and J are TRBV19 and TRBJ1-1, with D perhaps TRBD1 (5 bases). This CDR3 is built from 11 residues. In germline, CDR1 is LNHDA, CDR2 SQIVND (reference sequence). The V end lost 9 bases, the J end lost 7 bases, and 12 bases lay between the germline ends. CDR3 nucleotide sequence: TGTGCCAGCACTGGGGGAGGTGAAGCTTTCTTT. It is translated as CASTGGGEAFF.

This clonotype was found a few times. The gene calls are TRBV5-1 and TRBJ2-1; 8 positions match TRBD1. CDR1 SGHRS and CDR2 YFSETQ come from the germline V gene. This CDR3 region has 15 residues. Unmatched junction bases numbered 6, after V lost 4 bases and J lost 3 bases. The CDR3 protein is CASSTQGADYNEQFF. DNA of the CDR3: TGCGCCAGCAGCACCCAGGGGGCTGACTACAATGAGCAGTTCTTC. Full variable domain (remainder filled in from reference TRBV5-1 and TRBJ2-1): KAGVTQTPRYLIKTRGQQVTLSCSPISGHRSVSWYQQTPGQGLQFLFEYFSETQRNKGNFPGRFSGRQFSNSRSEMNVSTLELGDSALYLCASSTQGADYNEQFFGPGTRLTVL.

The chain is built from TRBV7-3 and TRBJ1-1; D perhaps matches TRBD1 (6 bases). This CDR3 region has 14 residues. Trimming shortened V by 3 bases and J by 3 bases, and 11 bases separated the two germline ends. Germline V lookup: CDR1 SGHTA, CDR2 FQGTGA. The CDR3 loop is CASSLVGGHTEAFF. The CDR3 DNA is TGTGCCAGCAGCTTGGTGGGGGGGCACACTGAAGCTTTCTTT.

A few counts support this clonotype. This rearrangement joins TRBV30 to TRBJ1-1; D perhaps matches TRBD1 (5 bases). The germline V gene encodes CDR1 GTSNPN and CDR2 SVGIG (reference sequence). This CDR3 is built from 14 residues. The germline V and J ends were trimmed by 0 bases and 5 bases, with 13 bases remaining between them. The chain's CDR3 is CAWSVGSGTTEAFF. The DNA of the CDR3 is TGTGCCTGGAGTGTAGGGTCAGGGACGACTGAAGCTTTCTTT.

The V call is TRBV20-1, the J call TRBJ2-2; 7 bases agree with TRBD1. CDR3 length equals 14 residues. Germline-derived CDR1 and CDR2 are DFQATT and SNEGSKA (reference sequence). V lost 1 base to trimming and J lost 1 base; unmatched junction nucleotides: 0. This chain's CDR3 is CSARGTGNTGELFF. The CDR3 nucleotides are TGCAGTGCTAGAGGGACAGGGAACACCGGGGAGCTGTTTTTT.

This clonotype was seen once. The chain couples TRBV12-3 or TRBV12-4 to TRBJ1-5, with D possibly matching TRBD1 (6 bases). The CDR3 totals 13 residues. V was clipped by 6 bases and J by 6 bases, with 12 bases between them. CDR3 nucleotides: TGTGCCAGCAGCCCGGAGGGGGGTCAGCCCCAGCATTTT. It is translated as CASSPEGGQPQHF.

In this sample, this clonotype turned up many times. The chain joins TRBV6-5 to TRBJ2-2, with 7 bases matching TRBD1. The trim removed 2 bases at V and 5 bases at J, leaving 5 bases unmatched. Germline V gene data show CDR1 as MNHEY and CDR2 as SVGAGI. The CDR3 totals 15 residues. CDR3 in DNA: TGTGCCAGCAGTTACACAAGACAGGGAACCGGGGAGCTGTTTTTT. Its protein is CASSYTRQGTGELFF.

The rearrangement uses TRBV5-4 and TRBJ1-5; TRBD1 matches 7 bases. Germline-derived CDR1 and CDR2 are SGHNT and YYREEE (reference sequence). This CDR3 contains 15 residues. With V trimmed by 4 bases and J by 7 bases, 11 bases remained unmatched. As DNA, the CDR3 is TGTGCCAGCAGCCCAGGCCCAGGGGGTGGCCAGCCCCAGCATTTT. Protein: CASSPGPGGGQPQHF.

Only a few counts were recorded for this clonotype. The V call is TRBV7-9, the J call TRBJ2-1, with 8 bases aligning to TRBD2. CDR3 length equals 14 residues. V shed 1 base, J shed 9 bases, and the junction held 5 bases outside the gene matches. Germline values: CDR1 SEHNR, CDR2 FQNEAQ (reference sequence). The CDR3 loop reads CASSLVREEVEQFF. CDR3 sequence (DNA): TGTGCCAGCAGCTTAGTGCGGGAGGAGGTTGAGCAGTTCTTC.

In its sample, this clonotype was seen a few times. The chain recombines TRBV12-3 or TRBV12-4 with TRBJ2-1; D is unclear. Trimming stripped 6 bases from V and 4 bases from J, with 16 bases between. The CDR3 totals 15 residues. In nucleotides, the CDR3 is TGTGCCAGCAGCCAACACTCCGACCTTTACAATGAGCAGTTCTTC. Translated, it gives CASSQHSDLYNEQFF.

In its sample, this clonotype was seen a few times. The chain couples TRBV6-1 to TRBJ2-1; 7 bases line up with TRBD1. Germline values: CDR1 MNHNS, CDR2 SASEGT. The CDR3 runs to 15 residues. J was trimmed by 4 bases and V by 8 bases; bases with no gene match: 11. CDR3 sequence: CASSVARTGYNEQFF. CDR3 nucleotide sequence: TGTGCCAGCTCCGTGGCCAGGACAGGATACAATGAGCAGTTCTTC.

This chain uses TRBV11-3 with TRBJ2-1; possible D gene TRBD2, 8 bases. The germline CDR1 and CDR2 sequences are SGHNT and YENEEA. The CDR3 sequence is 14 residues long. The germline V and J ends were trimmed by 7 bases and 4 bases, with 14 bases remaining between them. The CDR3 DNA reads TGTGCCAGCACGGGAGGGGGCCTATACAATGAGCAGTTCTTC. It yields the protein CASTGGGLYNEQFF.

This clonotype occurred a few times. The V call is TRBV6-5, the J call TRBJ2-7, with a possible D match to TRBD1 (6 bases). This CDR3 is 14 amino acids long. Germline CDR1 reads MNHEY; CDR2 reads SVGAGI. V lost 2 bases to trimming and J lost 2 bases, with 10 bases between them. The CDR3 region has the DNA TGTGCCAGCAGTTACACGGGACAAACCTACGAGCAGTACTTC. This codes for CASSYTGQTYEQYF.

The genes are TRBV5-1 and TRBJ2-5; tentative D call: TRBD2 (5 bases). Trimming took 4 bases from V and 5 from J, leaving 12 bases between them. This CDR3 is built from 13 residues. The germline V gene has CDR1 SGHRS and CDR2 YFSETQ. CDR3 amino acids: CASSQDSPETQYF. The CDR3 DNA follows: TGCGCCAGCAGCCAGGACTCCCCGGAGACCCAGTACTTC. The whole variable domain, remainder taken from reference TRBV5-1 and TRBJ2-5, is KAGVTQTPRYLIKTRGQQVTLSCSPISGHRSVSWYQQTPGQGLQFLFEYFSETQRNKGNFPGRFSGRQFSNSRSEMNVSTLELGDSALYLCASSQDSPETQYFGPGTRLLVL.

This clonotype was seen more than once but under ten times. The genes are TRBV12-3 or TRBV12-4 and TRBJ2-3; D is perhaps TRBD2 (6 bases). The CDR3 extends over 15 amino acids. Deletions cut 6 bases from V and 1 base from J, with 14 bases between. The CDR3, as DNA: TGTGCCAGCAGGTACCTAGCGTCTGGCACAGATACGCAGTATTTT. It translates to CASRYLASGTDTQYF.

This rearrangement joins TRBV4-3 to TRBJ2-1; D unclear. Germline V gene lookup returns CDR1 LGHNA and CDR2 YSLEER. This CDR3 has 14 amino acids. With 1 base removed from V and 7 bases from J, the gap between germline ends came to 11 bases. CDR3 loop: CASSQAGSSNEQFF. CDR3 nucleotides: TGCGCCAGCAGCCAAGCCGGGTCCTCAAATGAGCAGTTCTTC.

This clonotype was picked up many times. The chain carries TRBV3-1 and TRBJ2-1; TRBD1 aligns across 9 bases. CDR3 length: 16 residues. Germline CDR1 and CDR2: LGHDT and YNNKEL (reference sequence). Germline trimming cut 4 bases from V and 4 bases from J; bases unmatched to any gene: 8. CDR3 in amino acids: CASSRATGGVYNEQFF. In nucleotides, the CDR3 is TGTGCCAGCAGCCGCGCGACAGGGGGAGTGTACAATGAGCAGTTCTTC.

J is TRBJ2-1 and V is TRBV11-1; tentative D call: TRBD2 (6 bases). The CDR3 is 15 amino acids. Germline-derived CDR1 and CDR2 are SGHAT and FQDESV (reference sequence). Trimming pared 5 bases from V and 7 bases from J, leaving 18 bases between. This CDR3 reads CASSQRLVGRNEQFF. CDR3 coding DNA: TGTGCCAGCAGCCAGCGACTTGTAGGGAGGAATGAGCAGTTCTTC.

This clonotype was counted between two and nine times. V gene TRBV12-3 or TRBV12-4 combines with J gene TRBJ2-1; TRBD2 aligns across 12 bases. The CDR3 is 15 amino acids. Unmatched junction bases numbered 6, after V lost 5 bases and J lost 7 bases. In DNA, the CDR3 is TGTGCCAGCAGTCATCTAGCGGGAGGGGATAATGAGCAGTTCTTC. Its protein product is CASSHLAGGDNEQFF.

DNA of the CDR3: TGTGCCAGCAGCTTATATGGGAAGGGCACAGATACGCAGTATTTT. This translates into CASSLYGKGTDTQYF. The chain combines TRBV7-3 with TRBJ2-3; no clear D gene. Germline-derived CDR1 and CDR2 are SGHTA and FQGTGA. Deletions cut 2 bases from V and 1 base from J, with 10 bases between. The CDR3 sequence is 15 residues long.

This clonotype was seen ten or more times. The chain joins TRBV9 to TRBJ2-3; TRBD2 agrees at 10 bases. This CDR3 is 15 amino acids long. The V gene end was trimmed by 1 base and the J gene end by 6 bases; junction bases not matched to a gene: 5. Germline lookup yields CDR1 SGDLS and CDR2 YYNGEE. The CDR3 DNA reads TGTGCCAGCAGCGTACTAGCGGGAGTGGAGGATACGCAGTATTTT. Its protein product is CASSVLAGVEDTQYF. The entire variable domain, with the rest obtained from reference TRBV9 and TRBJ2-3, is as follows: DSGVTQTPKHLITATGQRVTLRCSPRSGDLSVYWYQQSLDQGLQFLIQYYNGEERAKGNILERFSAQQFPDLHSELNLSSLELGDSALYFCASSVLAGVEDTQYFGPGTRLTVL.

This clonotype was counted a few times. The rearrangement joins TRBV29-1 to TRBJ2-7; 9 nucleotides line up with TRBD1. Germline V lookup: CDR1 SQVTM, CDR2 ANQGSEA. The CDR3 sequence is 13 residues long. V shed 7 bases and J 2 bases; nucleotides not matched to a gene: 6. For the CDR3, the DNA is TGCAGCGCCTCGGGACAGGGCGCCTACGAGCAGTACTTC. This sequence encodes CSASGQGAYEQYF.

CDR3 DNA: TGTGCCAGCAGCTCAGGACAGGGGTCCAATGAGCAGTTCTTC. It specifies CASSSGQGSNEQFF. The gene calls are TRBV11-3 and TRBJ2-1; the match to TRBD1 covers 9 bases. V lost 4 bases, J lost 6 bases, and 4 bases stayed unmatched. This CDR3 is built from 14 residues. Germline CDR1 and CDR2: SGHNT and YENEEA.

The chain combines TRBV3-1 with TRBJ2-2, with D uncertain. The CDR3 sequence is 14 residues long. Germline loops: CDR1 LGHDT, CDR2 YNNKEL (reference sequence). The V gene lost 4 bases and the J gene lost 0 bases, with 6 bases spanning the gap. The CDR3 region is CASSPATNTGELFF. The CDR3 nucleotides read TGTGCCAGCAGCCCCGCCACGAACACCGGGGAGCTGTTTTTT. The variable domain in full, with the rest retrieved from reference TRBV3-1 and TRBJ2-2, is DTAVSQTPKYLVTQMGNDKSIKCEQNLGHDTMYWYKQDSKKFLKIMFSYNNKELIINETVPNRFSPKSPDKAHLNLHINSLELGDSAVYFCASSPATNTGELFFGEGSRLTVL.

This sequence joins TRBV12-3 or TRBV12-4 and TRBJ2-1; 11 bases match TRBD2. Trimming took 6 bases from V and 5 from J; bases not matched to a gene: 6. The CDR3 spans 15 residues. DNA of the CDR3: TGTGCCAGCAGGAAGGGACTAGCGGAAGACAATGAGCAGTTCTTC. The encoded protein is CASRKGLAEDNEQFF.

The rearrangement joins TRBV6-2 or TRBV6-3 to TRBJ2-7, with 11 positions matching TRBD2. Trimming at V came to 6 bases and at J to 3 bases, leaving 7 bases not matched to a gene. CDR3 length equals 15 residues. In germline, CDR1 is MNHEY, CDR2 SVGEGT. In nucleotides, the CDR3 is TGTGCCAGCAGAACTAGCGGGAGTAGTATCTACGAGCAGTACTTC. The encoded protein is CASRTSGSSIYEQYF.

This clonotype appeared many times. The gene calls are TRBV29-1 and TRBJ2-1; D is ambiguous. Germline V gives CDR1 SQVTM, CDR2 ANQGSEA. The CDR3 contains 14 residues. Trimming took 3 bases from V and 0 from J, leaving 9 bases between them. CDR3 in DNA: TGCAGCGTTGAGTGGGCCAGCTCCTACAATGAGCAGTTCTTC. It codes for CSVEWASSYNEQFF.

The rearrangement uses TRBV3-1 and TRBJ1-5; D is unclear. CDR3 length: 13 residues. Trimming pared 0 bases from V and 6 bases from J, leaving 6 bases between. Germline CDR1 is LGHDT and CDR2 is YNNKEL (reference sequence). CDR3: CASSQDIGQPQHF. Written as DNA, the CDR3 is TGTGCCAGCAGCCAAGATATTGGTCAGCCCCAGCATTTT.

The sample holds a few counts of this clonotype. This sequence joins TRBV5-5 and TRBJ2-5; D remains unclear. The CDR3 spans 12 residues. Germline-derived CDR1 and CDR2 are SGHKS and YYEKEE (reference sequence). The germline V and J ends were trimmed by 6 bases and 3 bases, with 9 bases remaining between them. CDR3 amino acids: CASTVQKETQYF. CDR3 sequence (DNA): TGTGCCAGCACAGTCCAGAAAGAGACCCAGTACTTC.